These T cell receptor beta chains were read from a single sample in a study of blood T cell repertoires in COVID-19. Assay used: immunoSEQ multiplex PCR; TCRdb lists only in-frame clones, some missing. The sample holds 130,000 to 150,000 clones; around 87% are singletons and the top ten take over 10%. Material: peripheral blood. These receptors originate from a man younger than 35 with COVID-19, enrolled during active disease. Both conserved end residues are part of each CDR3. The order of the fields is clone size, V gene, J gene, D gene, CDR3 protein, CDR3 DNA. The D gene is left open where the match is weak. Not every row has a clone size; where given, it reads once, few, many or a size class.

NA,TRBV6-5,TRBJ2-7,NA,CASSYSTGVNSYEQYF,TGTGCCAGCAGTTACTCGACGGGAGTGAATTCCTACGAGCAGTACTTC
NA,TRBV4-3,TRBJ1-1,NA,CASSPGTTGTEAFF,TGCGCCAGCAGCCCAGGGACAACGGGCACTGAAGCTTTCTTT
NA,TRBV19,TRBJ2-6,NA,CASSNSGWRGSGANVLTF,TGTGCCAGTAGTAACTCAGGGTGGAGGGGCTCTGGGGCCAACGTCCTGACTTTC
NA,TRBV2,TRBJ2-5,NA,CASSEQLALFETQYF,TGTGCCAGCAGTGAACAGCTAGCTCTTTTCGAGACCCAGTACTTC
NA,TRBV5-4,TRBJ2-1,TRBD1,CASSQPDGDRGLDEQFF,TGTGCCAGCAGTCAACCTGACGGGGACAGGGGGCTTGATGAGCAGTTCTTC
NA,TRBV2,TRBJ1-2,TRBD1,CASSSGGDGYTF,TGTGCCAGCTCTTCAGGGGGCGACGGCTACACCTTC
NA,TRBV5-1,TRBJ2-3,NA,CASSPNYALITDTQYF,TGCGCCAGCAGCCCAAACTACGCGTTAATCACAGATACGCAGTATTTT
NA,TRBV7-8,TRBJ2-1,TRBD2,CASSLRTSRPRDEQFF,TGTGCCAGCAGCCTTCGGACTAGCCGTCCCAGGGATGAGCAGTTCTTC
once,TRBV19,TRBJ1-2,NA,CASSIPSGTTNYGYTF,TGTGCCAGTAGTATACCCTCCGGGACAACTAACTATGGCTACACCTTC
NA,TRBV28,TRBJ1-1,NA,CASSSGWGAEAFF,TGTGCCAGCAGTTCAGGGTGGGGGGCTGAAGCTTTCTTT
NA,TRBV10-3,TRBJ2-2,TRBD2,CAIGQLAENTGELFF,TGTGCCATCGGGCAGCTAGCGGAGAACACCGGGGAGCTGTTTTTT
NA,TRBV4-3,TRBJ2-3,TRBD1,CASSQRQGLYTQYF,TGCGCCAGCAGCCAAAGACAGGGGTTGTATACGCAGTATTTT
NA,TRBV25-1,TRBJ2-1,NA,CASSEQGYNEQFF,TGTGCCAGCAGTGAACAGGGGTACAATGAGCAGTTCTTC
NA,TRBV5-4,TRBJ2-1,NA,CASSLGANNEQFF,TGTGCCAGCAGCTTGGGGGCTAACAATGAGCAGTTCTTC
NA,TRBV28,TRBJ2-3,TRBD2,CASSRTGRASGYTDTQYF,TGTGCCAGCAGTCGAACCGGGAGGGCTAGCGGCTACACAGATACGCAGTATTTT
NA,TRBV30,TRBJ2-3,TRBD2,CAWSPPSGGNTDTQYF,TGTGCCTGGAGTCCCCCCAGCGGGGGGAACACAGATACGCAGTATTTT
NA,TRBV28,TRBJ1-2,NA,CASSFLRDTTTDYGYTF,TGTGCCAGCAGTTTCCTCCGGGACACAACCACCGACTATGGCTACACCTTC
NA,TRBV28,TRBJ1-5,TRBD1,CASSLWAGGGQPQHF,TGTGCCAGCAGTTTATGGGCAGGGGGCGGTCAGCCCCAGCATTTT
NA,TRBV30,TRBJ2-6,NA,CAWSVGGFNVLTF,TGTGCCTGGAGTGTAGGGGGTTTCAACGTCCTGACTTTC
few,TRBV7-9,TRBJ1-2,TRBD1,CASRQGAEGYTF,TGTGCCAGCAGGCAGGGGGCGGAAGGCTACACCTTC
NA,TRBV7-2,TRBJ2-1,NA,CASSPSVAAYNEQFF,TGTGCCAGCAGCCCCTCGGTAGCAGCATACAATGAGCAGTTCTTC
NA,TRBV24-1,TRBJ2-7,NA,CATATGFPPYEQYF,TGTGCCACCGCCACAGGTTTTCCCCCCTACGAGCAGTACTTC
NA,TRBV18,TRBJ2-2,TRBD1,CASSRTGNTGELFF,TGTGCCAGCTCACGGACAGGGAACACCGGGGAGCTGTTTTTT
NA,TRBV4-2,TRBJ2-7,TRBD1,CASSRLRQGSMGEQYF,TGTGCCAGCAGCCGGCTACGACAGGGGTCCATGGGCGAGCAGTACTTC
NA,TRBV6-6,TRBJ1-2,NA,CASSYDSSYGYTF,TGTGCCAGCAGTTACGACAGTTCCTATGGCTACACCTTC
NA,TRBV11-2,TRBJ2-7,TRBD1,CASSTGQGPLSRIYEQYF,TGTGCCAGCAGCACGGGACAGGGGCCATTGTCAAGAATATACGAGCAGTACTTC
few,TRBV3-1/TRBV3-2,TRBJ2-1,TRBD2,CASSQDPSGSRAYNEQFF,TGTGCCAGCAGCCAAGACCCCAGCGGGAGTCGGGCTTACAATGAGCAGTTCTTC
NA,TRBV6-2/TRBV6-3,TRBJ2-1,NA,CASSYGKTASNEQFF,TGTGCCAGCAGTTATGGGAAGACAGCCTCCAATGAGCAGTTCTTC
NA,TRBV6-1,TRBJ2-7,TRBD1,CASSESGQGSGEQYF,TGTGCCAGCAGTGAATCGGGACAGGGGTCCGGCGAGCAGTACTTC
NA,TRBV9,TRBJ2-2,NA,CASSGTVGELFF,TGTGCCAGCAGCGGGACAGTCGGGGAGCTGTTTTTT
NA,TRBV7-9,TRBJ2-7,NA,CASSLRASSIYEQYF,TGTGCCAGCAGCCTTAGGGCTAGCTCCATATACGAGCAGTACTTC
NA,TRBV6-5,TRBJ1-1,NA,CASSYSRNTEAFF,TGTGCCAGCAGTTACTCTAGGAACACTGAAGCTTTCTTT